This T cell receptor beta chain was captured by sequencing in a study of identifying expanded T cells in peripheral blood. Sequencing was performed with immunoSEQ multiplex PCR; in TCRdb, only in-frame clones are kept and a portion is missing. This table holds 80,000 to 95,000 clones, approximately 88% found once. Concerning this clone itself: A read error may account for a junction end that differs from germline.

Sequenced material: blood. This TCR was recovered from a person aged 18 to 70 in good health.

This chain's CDR3 is CASGLGLAGGFYNEQFF. The CDR3 nucleotides read TGCGCCAGCGGCTTGGGACTAGCGGGAGGTTTCTACAATGAGCAGTTCTTC. J is TRBJ2-1 and V is TRBV5-1, with 15 bases matching TRBD2. The CDR3 is 17 amino acids. The germline V gene has CDR1 SGHRS and CDR2 YFSETQ.